The 24 T cell receptor beta chains given below trace back to one sample, sequenced in a study of T cell changes during pregnancy in multiple sclerosis. Clones were sequenced by immunoSEQ multiplex PCR, and TCRdb holds only the in-frame ones, with some missing. This sample has around 69,000 clones, with 90% found just once. The input for sequencing was peripheral blood, taken in the second trimester of pregnancy. The receptors derive from a female donor in good health, enrolled as a control in a pregnancy study.

As regards this clone: A junction boundary mismatches the germline segment, possibly from a read error. The genes are TRBV7-9 and TRBJ2-7, with TRBD2 matching over 9 bases. The germline CDR1 and CDR2 sequences are SEHNR and FQNEAQ (reference sequence). The CDR3 loop spans 14 amino acids. The CDR3, as DNA: TGTGCCAGCAGCGTAGCGGGAGATTTGTACGAGCAGTACTTC. Its protein product is CASSVAGDLYEQYF.

The chain has TRBV6-6 and TRBJ2-2; 8 nucleotides line up with TRBD1. CDR3 size: 15 residues. The germline V gene has CDR1 MNHNY and CDR2 SVGAGI (reference sequence). With V trimmed by 3 bases and J by 1 base, 1 base remained unmatched. DNA of the CDR3: TGTGCCAGCAGTTATGGGACAGGGAACACCGGGGAGCTGTTTTTT. Encoded protein: CASSYGTGNTGELFF.

The chain carries TRBV7-2 and TRBJ1-2; tentatively, D is TRBD1 (5 bases). In germline, CDR1 is SGHTA, CDR2 FQGNSA. The CDR3 length is 14 residues. Deletions cut 5 bases from V and 1 base from J, with 11 bases between. The CDR3 sequence: CASSPRTFNYGYTF. CDR3 bases: TGTGCCAGCAGCCCTCGGACATTTAACTATGGCTACACCTTC.

This chain uses TRBV5-1 with TRBJ2-2, with 7 bases matching TRBD2. CDR3 length: 16 residues. Germline V CDR1 and CDR2: SGHRS, YFSETQ. V trimming: 6 bases; J trimming: 1 base; junction bases outside the gene matches: 9. The CDR3 sequence: CASTYSGRGNTGELFF. The CDR3 coding sequence is TGCGCCAGCACCTATTCTGGGAGGGGGAACACCGGGGAGCTGTTTTTT. Full variable domain (rest looked up from reference TRBV5-1 and TRBJ2-2): KAGVTQTPRYLIKTRGQQVTLSCSPISGHRSVSWYQQTPGQGLQFLFEYFSETQRNKGNFPGRFSGRQFSNSRSEMNVSTLELGDSALYLCASTYSGRGNTGELFFGEGSRLTVL.

Worth noting for this clone: Other DNA sequences in the sample encode the same CDR3. The chain's CDR3 is CASSYSAGAGNQPQHF. In nucleotides, the CDR3 is TGTGCCAGCAGTTACTCGGCAGGGGCCGGCAATCAGCCCCAGCATTTT. This chain joins TRBV6-5 and TRBJ1-5, with D maybe TRBD1 (6 bases). The CDR3 is 16 amino acids. Trimming shortened V by 0 bases and J by 2 bases, and 11 bases separated the two germline ends. Germline V CDR1 and CDR2: MNHEY, SVGAGI.

The chain is built from TRBV7-8 and TRBJ2-7; D uncertain. CDR3 length equals 11 residues. Germline V gene sequence: CDR1 SGHVS, CDR2 FQNEAQ. The V end lost 3 bases, the J end lost 6 bases, and 6 bases lay between the germline ends. The CDR3 DNA is TGTGCCAGCAGCTTGTACGGCGAGCAGTACTTC. Amino acid sequence: CASSLYGEQYF.

This clone was counted a single time. V and J are TRBV19 and TRBJ1-5; 9 bases fit TRBD1. Germline CDR1 and CDR2: LNHDA and SQIVND (reference sequence). Trimming at V came to 3 bases and at J to 5 bases, leaving 11 bases not matched to a gene. The CDR3 is made up of 17 amino acids. The CDR3 loop reads CASSIPRGTGLHQPQHF. The DNA of the CDR3 is TGTGCCAGTAGTATCCCAAGGGGGACAGGGCTCCATCAGCCCCAGCATTTT.

This chain uses TRBV6-7 with TRBJ1-4; 9 nucleotides line up with TRBD1. TRBV6-7 is placed among ORFs of uncertain function. The CDR3 is 19 residues long. Trimming cost V 11 bases and J 0 bases; bases outside gene matches: 19. Here the CDR3 reads CAGKSGDRANTTTNEKLFF. The CDR3 nucleotides are TGTGCCGGCAAATCGGGGGACAGGGCTAACACTACAACTAATGAAAAACTGTTTTTT.

This chain joins TRBV5-1 and TRBJ1-5; no clear D gene. Germline V lookup: CDR1 SGHRS, CDR2 YFSETQ. Trimming took 4 bases from V and 2 from J, leaving 10 bases between them. This CDR3 region has 14 residues. The CDR3 nucleotides are TGCGCCAGCAGCGAGGGTCCTGGCAATCAGCCCCAGCATTTT. This sequence encodes CASSEGPGNQPQHF.

DNA for the CDR3: TGTGCCAGCAGTCCAAACCCCCGACAGCAAGAGACCCAGTACTTC. Protein sequence: CASSPNPRQQETQYF. The V call is TRBV6-5, the J call TRBJ2-5; D is perhaps TRBD1 (5 bases). This CDR3 spans 15 amino acids. V was cut by 5 bases and J by 2 bases, with 15 bases left in between. CDR1 and CDR2 from the germline V gene are MNHEY and SVGAGI.

V gene TRBV2 combines with J gene TRBJ2-2; weak D call: TRBD2 (5 bases). CDR3 length equals 14 residues. Germline loops: CDR1 SNHLY, CDR2 FYNNEI. Trimming shortened V by 7 bases and J by 7 bases, and 16 bases separated the two germline ends. The CDR3 nucleotides are TGTGCCAGCAAGAAGAGGGAGAATTTCGGGGAGCTGTTTTTT. This gives the protein CASKKRENFGELFF.

The chain is built from TRBV6-5 and TRBJ2-5, with 11 bases matching TRBD2. The length of the CDR3 is 15 residues. Germline CDR1 is MNHEY and CDR2 is SVGAGI. The junction had 9 bases not matched to a gene; V was cut back by 2 bases and J by 10 bases. The CDR3 nucleotides are TGTGCCAGCAGTTACACTAGCGGGGGACCAGGGGGCCAGTACTTC. Its translation: CASSYTSGGPGGQYF.

V and J are TRBV7-2 and TRBJ2-3, with D possibly TRBD1 on 5 matching bases. The V gene's germline CDR1 is SGHTA and CDR2 FQGNSA. The CDR3 is 12 residues long. Trimming cost V 4 bases and J 4 bases, with 6 bases left between them. CDR3 DNA: TGTGCCAGCAGCTGGGGCTCAGATACGCAGTATTTT. It translates to CASSWGSDTQYF.

V usage is TRBV5-4 and J usage is TRBJ2-5; possible D gene TRBD2, 6 bases. V lost 4 bases and J lost 7, with 23 bases in between. This CDR3 is 16 amino acids long. Germline CDR1 and CDR2: SGHNT and YYREEE (reference sequence). The CDR3 sequence: CASSPLGGNPGGTQYF. Written as DNA, the CDR3 is TGTGCCAGCAGCCCCCTCGGCGGGAACCCCGGGGGGACCCAGTACTTC.

The chain is built from TRBV30 and TRBJ2-1; 7 bases align to TRBD2. Germline V gene sequence: CDR1 GTSNPN, CDR2 SVGIG (reference sequence). The CDR3 is made up of 13 amino acids. The V and J ends lost 8 bases and 2 bases, in that order; junction bases with no gene match: 6. CDR3 DNA: TGTGCCCTGGGGGGGGTTCCCTACAATGAGCAGTTCTTC. Its protein product is CALGGVPYNEQFF.

The chain uses TRBV5-6 and TRBJ2-2, with 9 bases identical to TRBD2. This CDR3 spans 14 amino acids. The germline gives CDR1 SGHDT, CDR2 YYEEEE. The trim removed 4 bases at V and 4 bases at J, leaving 2 bases unmatched. The CDR3 is CASSLRGGTGELFF. CDR3 nucleotide sequence: TGTGCCAGCAGCCTGCGGGGGGGCACCGGGGAGCTGTTTTTT. Full variable domain (rest looked up from reference TRBV5-6 and TRBJ2-2): DAGVTQSPTHLIKTRGQQVTLRCSPKSGHDTVSWYQQALGQGPQFIFQYYEEEERQRGNFPDRFSGHQFPNYSSELNVNALLLGDSALYLCASSLRGGTGELFFGEGSRLTVL.

The chain uses TRBV11-2 and TRBJ2-7, with 8 bases fitting TRBD2. The V gene's germline CDR1 is SGHAT and CDR2 FQNNGV. Unmatched junction bases numbered 9, after V lost 3 bases and J lost 5 bases. The CDR3 consists of 15 residues. Here the CDR3 DNA reads TGTGCCAGCAGCTTGTTGCGCGGGAGGATCCACGAGCAGTACTTC. It specifies CASSLLRGRIHEQYF.

V gene TRBV10-2 combines with J gene TRBJ1-5; tentative D call: TRBD1 (6 bases). Trimming took 3 bases from V and 6 from J, leaving 21 bases between them. Germline assignment: CDR1 WSHSY and CDR2 SAAADI. The CDR3 totals 17 residues. CDR3 DNA sequence: TGCGCCAGCAGTGATACAAGCTGGACAGCGTTCACTCAGCCCCAGCATTTT. Translated, it gives CASSDTSWTAFTQPQHF.

The rearrangement links TRBV6-5 to TRBJ2-7, with 7 nucleotides matching TRBD1. This CDR3 is 14 amino acids long. Germline assignment: CDR1 MNHEY and CDR2 SVGAGI. Trimming cost V 4 bases and J 2 bases; bases outside gene matches: 5. This CDR3 reads CASSSDRSAYEQYF. The CDR3 nucleotides are TGTGCCAGCAGTTCGGACAGGTCAGCCTACGAGCAGTACTTC.

The J gene is TRBJ1-6, the V gene TRBV11-2, with D perhaps TRBD1 (5 bases). This CDR3 has 14 amino acids. Trimming took off 5 bases at V and 5 bases at J, with 10 bases between the two ends. Germline V gene sequence: CDR1 SGHAT, CDR2 FQNNGV. CDR3 in amino acids: CASSPTDNNSPLHF. In DNA, the CDR3 is TGTGCCAGCAGCCCGACAGATAATAATTCACCCCTCCACTTT.

The rearrangement uses TRBV9 and TRBJ2-1; tentative D call: TRBD1 (6 bases). The CDR3 length is 14 residues. From germline, CDR1 is SGDLS and CDR2 YYNGEE. With 4 bases removed from V and 4 bases from J, the gap between germline ends came to 12 bases. For the CDR3, the DNA is TGTGCCAGCAGCATAAGGACAGCTTACAATGAGCAGTTCTTC. Its protein product is CASSIRTAYNEQFF.

The rearrangement links TRBV30 to TRBJ1-3, with D maybe TRBD1 (5 bases). The CDR3 consists of 15 residues. Per the germline V gene, CDR1 is GTSNPN and CDR2 is SVGIG (reference sequence). V gave up 2 bases and J gave up 0 bases, with 11 bases separating them. This CDR3 reads CAWSTGGGSGNTIYF. Written as DNA, the CDR3 is TGTGCCTGGAGTACCGGCGGGGGCTCTGGAAACACCATATATTTT.

The genes are TRBV28 and TRBJ1-3; TRBD1 matches at 9 bases. This CDR3 is 16 amino acids long. Trimming at V came to 6 bases and at J to 0 bases, leaving 6 bases not matched to a gene. CDR1 MDHEN and CDR2 SYDVKM come from the germline V gene. CDR3: CASRGTGTASGNTIYF. The CDR3 DNA follows: TGTGCCAGCAGAGGGACAGGGACGGCCTCTGGAAACACCATATATTTT.

This sequence joins TRBV7-9 and TRBJ2-5, with 10 bases aligning to TRBD2. The J segment lost 5 bases and the V segment lost 1 base, leaving 7 bases of the junction unmatched. CDR1 and CDR2 (germline): SEHNR, FQNEAQ (reference sequence). The CDR3 runs 16 residues. CDR3 loop: CASSLGTAGGRETQYF. The CDR3 DNA reads as TGTGCCAGCAGCTTAGGTACAGCGGGAGGGCGCGAGACCCAGTACTTC.